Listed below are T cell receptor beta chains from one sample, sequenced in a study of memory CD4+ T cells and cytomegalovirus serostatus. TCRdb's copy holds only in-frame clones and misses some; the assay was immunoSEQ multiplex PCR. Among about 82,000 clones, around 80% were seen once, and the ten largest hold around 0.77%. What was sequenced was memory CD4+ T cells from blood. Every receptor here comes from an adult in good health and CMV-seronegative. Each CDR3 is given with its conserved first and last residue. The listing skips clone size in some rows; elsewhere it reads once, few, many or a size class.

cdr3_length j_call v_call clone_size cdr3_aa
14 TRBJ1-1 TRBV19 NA CASSIHGTDTEAFF
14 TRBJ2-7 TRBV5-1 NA CASSLAQGEREQYF
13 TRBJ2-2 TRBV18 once CASSRTNTGELFF
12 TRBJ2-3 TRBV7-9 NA CASSPSTDTQYF
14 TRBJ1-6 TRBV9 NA CASSVEQVNSPLHF
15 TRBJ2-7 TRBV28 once CASSLPGTRDYEQYF
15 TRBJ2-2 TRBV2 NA CASKDGTGSTGELFF
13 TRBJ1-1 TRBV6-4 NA CASSRTGNTEAFF
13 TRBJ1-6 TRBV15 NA CATSRVINSPLHF
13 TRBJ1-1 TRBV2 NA CASSAGGLTEAFF
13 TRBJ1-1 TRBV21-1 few CASRLVGNTEAFF
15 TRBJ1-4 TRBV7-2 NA CASSPALSTNEKLFF
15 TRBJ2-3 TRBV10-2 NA CASSEGTGVTDTQYF
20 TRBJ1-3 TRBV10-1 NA CASSHTGTGNSLGSGNTIYF
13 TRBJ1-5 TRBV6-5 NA CASSGTSSQPQHF
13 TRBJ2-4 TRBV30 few CAWEFTGGNIQYF
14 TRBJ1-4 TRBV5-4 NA CASSLGVWDEKLFF
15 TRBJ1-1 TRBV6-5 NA CASSATLRINTEAFF
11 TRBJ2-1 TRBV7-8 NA CASSLVNEQFF
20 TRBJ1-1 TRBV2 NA CASSERIGSSIFTMNTEAFF
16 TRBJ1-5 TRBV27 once CASSPTGLGSNQPQHF
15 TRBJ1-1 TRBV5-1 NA CASSFSRSQDTEAFF
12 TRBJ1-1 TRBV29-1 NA CSAGGGVTEAFF
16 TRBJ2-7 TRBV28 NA CASSLSGGTGGYEQYF
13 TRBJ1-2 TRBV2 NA CASSEDKNYGYTF
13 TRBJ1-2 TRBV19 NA CASSMERGRGYTF
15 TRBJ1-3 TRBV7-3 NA CASSSTGVSGNTIYF
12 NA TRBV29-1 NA CSAGTTAYEQYF
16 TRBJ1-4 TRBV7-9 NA CASSSRGRVTNEKLFF
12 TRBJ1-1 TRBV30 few CAWRGVGTEAFF
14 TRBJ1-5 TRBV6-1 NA CASRWDRGNQPQHF
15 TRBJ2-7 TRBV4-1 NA CASSQVIGEYHEQYF
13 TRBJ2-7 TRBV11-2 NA CASSFPGTYEQYF
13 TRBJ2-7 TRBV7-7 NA CASSRGQGYEQYF
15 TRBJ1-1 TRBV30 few CAWSLAGGGLSRAFF
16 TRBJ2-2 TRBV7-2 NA CASSLGGGANTGELFF
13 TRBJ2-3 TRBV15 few CATSRALRDTQYF
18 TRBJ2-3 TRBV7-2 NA CASSQPVGAGGRGDTQYF
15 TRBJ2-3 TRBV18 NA CASSPGGQGPDTQYF
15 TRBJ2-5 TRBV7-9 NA CASSAGDRDEETQYF
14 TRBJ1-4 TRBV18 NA CASSRGTGNEKLFF
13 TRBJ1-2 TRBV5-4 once CASSLGAGYGYTF
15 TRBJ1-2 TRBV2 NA CASSLARTAVDGYTF
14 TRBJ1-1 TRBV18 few CASSSTSTNTEAFF
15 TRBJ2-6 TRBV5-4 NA CASSVTGSGANVLTF
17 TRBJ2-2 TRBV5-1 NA CASSLGDSSPNTGELFF
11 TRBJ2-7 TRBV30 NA CACRTGREQYF
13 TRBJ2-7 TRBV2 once CASSSQGGYEQYF
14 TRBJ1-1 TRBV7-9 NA CASSGQGEFTEAFF
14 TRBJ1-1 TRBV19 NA CASSIDGWSAEAFF
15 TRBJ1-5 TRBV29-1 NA CSVVTGLHSNQPQHF
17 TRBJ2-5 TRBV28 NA CASSPGRGKPYQETQYF
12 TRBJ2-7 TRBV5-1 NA CASSFAGFGQYF
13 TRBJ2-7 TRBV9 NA CASSRDTSYEQYF
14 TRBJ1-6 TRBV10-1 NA CASRRDGLNSPLHF